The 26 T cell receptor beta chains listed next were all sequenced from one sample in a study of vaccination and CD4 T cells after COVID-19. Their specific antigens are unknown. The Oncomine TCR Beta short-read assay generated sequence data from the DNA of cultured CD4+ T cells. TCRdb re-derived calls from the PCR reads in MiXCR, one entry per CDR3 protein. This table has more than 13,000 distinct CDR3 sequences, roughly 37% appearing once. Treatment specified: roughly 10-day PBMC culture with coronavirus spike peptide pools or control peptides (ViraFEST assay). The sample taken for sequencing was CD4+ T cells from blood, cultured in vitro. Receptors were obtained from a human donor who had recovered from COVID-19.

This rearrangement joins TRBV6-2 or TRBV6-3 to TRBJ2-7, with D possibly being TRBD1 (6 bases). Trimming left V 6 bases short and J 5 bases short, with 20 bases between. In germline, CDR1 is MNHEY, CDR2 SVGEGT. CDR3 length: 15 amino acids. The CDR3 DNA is TGTGCCAGCAGGAGGTGGTCCGACAGGATGCACGAGCAGTACTTC. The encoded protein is CASRRWSDRMHEQYF.

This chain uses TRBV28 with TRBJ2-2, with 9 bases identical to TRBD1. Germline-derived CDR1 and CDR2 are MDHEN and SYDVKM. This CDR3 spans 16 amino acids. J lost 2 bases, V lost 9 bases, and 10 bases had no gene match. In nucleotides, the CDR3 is TGTGCCAGTTGTGTCTCGGGACAGGGCAACACCGGGGAGCTGTTTTTT. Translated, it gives CASCVSGQGNTGELFF.

The CDR3 loop reads CASNLGDNEQFF. The CDR3 nucleotides read TGTGCCAGCAACCTAGGAGACAATGAGCAGTTCTTC. The rearrangement links TRBV6-1 to TRBJ2-1, with no clear D. The CDR3 sequence is 12 residues long. With 7 bases removed from V and 5 bases from J, the gap between germline ends came to 9 bases. Germline V gene lookup returns CDR1 MNHNS and CDR2 SASEGT.

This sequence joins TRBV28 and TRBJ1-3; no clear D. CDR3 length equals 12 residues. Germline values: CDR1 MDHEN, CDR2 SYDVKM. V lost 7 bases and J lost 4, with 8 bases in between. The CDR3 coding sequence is TGTGCCAGCAATGACCCCGGAAACACCATATATTTT. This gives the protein CASNDPGNTIYF.

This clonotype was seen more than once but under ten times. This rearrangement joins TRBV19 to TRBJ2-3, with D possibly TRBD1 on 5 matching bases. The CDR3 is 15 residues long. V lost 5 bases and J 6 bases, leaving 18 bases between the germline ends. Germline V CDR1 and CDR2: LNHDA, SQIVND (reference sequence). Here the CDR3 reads CASSVQGEGVDTQYF. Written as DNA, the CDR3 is TGTGCCAGTAGTGTTCAGGGTGAAGGTGTTGATACGCAGTATTTT.

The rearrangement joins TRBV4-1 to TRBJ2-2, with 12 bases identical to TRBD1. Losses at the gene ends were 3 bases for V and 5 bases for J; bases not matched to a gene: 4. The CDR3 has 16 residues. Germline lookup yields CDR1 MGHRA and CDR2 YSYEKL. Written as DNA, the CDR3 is TGCGCCAGCAGCCAGGGACAGGGGGCGCGAACCGGGGAGCTGTTTTTT. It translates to CASSQGQGARTGELFF.

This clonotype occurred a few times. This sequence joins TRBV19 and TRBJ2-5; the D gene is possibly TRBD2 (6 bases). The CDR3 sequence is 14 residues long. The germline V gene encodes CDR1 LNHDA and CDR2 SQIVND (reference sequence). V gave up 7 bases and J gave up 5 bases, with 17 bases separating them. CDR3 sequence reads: CASNRGTQRETQYF. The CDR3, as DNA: TGTGCCAGTAATCGGGGGACCCAAAGGGAGACCCAGTACTTC.

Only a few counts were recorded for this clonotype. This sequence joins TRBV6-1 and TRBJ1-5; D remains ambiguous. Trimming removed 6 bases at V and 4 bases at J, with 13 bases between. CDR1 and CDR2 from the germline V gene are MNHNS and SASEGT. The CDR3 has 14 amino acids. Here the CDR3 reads CASRPSGGNQPQHF. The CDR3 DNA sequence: TGTGCCAGCAGACCCTCGGGTGGAAATCAGCCCCAGCATTTT.

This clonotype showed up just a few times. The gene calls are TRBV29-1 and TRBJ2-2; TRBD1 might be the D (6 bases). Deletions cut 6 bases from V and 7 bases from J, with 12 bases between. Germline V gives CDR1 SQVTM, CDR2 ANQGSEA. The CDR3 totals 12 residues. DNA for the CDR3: TGCAGCGTCTGGACAGTGAGCGGGGAGCTGTTTTTT. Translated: CSVWTVSGELFF.

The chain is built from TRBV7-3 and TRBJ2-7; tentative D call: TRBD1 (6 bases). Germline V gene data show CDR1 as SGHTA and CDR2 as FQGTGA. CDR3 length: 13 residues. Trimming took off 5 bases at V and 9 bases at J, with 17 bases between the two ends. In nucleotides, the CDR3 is TGTGCCAGCAGCCCCGGGACAACTTATAGGCAGTACTTC. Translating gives CASSPGTTYRQYF.

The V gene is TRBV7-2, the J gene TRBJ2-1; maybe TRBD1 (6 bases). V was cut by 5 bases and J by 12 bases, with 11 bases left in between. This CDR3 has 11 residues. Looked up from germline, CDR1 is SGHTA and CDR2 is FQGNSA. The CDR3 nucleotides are TGTGCCAGCAGCGGACAGAACCCGCAGTTCTTC. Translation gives CASSGQNPQFF. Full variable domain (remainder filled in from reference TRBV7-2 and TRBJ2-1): GAGVSQSPSNKVTEKGKDVELRCDPISGHTALYWYRQSLGQGLEFLIYFQGNSAPDKSGLPSDRFSAERTGGSVSTLTIQRTQQEDSAVYLCASSGQNPQFFGPGTRLTVL.

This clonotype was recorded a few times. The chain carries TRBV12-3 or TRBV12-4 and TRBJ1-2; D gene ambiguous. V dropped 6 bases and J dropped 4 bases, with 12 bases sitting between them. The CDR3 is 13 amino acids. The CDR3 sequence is CASSIAEGYGYTF. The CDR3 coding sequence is TGTGCCAGCAGCATCGCTGAGGGCTATGGCTACACCTTC.

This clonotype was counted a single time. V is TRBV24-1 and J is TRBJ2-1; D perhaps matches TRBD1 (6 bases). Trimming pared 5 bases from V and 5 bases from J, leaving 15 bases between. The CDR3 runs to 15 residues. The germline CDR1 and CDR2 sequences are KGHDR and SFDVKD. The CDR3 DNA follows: TGTGCCACCAGTGGCTGGACAGACACCCACAATGAGCAGTTCTTC. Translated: CATSGWTDTHNEQFF.

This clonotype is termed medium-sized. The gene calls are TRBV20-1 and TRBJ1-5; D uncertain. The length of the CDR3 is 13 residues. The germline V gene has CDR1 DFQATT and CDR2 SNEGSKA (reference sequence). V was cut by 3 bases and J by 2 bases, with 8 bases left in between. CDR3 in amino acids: CSARVGGNQPQHF. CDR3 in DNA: TGCAGTGCTAGGGTCGGGGGCAATCAGCCCCAGCATTTT.

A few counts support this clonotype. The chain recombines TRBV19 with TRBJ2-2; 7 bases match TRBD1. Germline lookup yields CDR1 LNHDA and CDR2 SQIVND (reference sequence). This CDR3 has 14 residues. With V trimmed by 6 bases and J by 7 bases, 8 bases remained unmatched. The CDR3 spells CASSRGRGRGELFF. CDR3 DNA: TGTGCCAGTAGCCGAGGAAGGGGGCGCGGGGAGCTGTTTTTT. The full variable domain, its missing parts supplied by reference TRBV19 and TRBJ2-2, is DGGITQSPKYLFRKEGQNVTLSCEQNLNHDAMYWYRQDPGQGLRLIYYSQIVNDFQKGDIAEGYSVSREKKESFPLTVTSAQKNPTAFYLCASSRGRGRGELFFGEGSRLTVL.

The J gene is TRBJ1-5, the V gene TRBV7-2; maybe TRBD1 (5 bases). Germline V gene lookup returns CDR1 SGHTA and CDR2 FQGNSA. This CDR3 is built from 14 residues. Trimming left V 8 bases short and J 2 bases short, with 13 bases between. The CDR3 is CASAYQGGNQPQHF. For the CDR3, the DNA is TGTGCCAGCGCATATCAGGGCGGCAATCAGCCCCAGCATTTT.

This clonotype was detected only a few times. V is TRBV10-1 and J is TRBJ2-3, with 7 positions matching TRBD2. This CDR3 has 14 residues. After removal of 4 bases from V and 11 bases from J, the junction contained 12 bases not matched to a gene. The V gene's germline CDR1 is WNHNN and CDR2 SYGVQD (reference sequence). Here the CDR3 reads CASSVRAGRGGQYF. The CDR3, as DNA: TGCGCCAGCAGTGTCCGAGCGGGACGTGGTGGGCAGTATTTT.

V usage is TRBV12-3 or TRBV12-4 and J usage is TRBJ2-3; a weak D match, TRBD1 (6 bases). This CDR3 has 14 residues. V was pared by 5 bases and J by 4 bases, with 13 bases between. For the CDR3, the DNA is TGTGCCAGCAGTCCCAGGGGAGACTCAGATACGCAGTATTTT. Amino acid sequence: CASSPRGDSDTQYF.

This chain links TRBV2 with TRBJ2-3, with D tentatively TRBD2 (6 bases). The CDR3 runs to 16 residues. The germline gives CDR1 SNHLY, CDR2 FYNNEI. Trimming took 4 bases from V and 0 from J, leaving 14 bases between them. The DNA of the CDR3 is TGTGCCAGCAGTGGGGCGGGAACAACTAGCACAGATACGCAGTATTTT. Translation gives CASSGAGTTSTDTQYF.

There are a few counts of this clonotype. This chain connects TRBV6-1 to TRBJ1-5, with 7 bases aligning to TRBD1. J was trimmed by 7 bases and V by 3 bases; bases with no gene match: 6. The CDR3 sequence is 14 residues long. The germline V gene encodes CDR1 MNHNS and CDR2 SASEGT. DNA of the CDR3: TGTGCCAGCAGTGACCGACAGGGAGGGCAGCCCCAGCATTTT. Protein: CASSDRQGGQPQHF.

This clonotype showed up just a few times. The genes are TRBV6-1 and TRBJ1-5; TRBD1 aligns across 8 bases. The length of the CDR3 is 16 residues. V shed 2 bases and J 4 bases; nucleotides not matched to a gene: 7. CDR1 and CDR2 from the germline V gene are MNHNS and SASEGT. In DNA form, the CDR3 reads TGTGCCAGCAGTGAATTCCCGGGACAGGAAAATCAGCCCCAGCATTTT. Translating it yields CASSEFPGQENQPQHF.

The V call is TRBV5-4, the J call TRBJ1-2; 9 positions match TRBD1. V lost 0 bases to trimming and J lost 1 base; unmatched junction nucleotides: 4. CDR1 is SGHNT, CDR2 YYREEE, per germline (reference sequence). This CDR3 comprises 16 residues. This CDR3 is CASSLARTGDNYGYTF. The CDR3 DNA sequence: TGTGCCAGCAGCTTGGCCAGGACAGGGGATAACTATGGCTACACCTTC.

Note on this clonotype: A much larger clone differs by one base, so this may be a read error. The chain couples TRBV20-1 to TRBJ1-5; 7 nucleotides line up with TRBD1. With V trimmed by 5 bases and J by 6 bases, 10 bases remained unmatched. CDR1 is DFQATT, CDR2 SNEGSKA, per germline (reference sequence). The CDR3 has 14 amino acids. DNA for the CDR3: TGCAGTGCTGAGGGCAGGGGGTTTGGTCAGCCCCAGCATTTT. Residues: CSAEGRGFGQPQHF.

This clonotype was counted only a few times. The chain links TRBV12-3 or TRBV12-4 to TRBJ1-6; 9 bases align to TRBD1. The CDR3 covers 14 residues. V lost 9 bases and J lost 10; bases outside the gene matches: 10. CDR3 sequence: CASARDRAPSPLHF. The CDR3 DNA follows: TGTGCCAGTGCAAGGGACAGGGCCCCCTCACCCCTCCACTTT.

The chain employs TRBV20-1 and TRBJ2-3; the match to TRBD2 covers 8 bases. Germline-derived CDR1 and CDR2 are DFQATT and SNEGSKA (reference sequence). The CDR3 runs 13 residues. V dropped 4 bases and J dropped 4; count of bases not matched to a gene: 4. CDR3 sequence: CSAKSGSPDTQYF. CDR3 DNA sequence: TGCAGTGCTAAGAGCGGGAGTCCAGATACGCAGTATTTT.

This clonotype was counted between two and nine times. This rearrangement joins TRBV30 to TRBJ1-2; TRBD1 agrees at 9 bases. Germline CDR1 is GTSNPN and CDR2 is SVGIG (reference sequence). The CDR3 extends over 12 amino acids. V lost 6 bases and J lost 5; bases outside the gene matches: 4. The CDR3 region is CACGDRVYGYTF. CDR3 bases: TGTGCCTGCGGGGACAGGGTTTATGGCTACACCTTC.